This TCR beta chain was identified during a study of vaccination and CD4 T cells after COVID-19. Overall study context: All convalescent patients were nasal swab PCR positive for SARS-CoV-2; several had mild and one severe disease. Cellular stimulation was performed using overlapping spike peptides derived from SARS-CoV-2, HCoV-NL63, HCoV-OC43 and HCoV-229E.

Germline V lookup: CDR1 SNHLY, CDR2 FYNNEI. This CDR3 is 16 amino acids long. Losses at the gene ends were 6 bases for V and 4 bases for J; bases not matched to a gene: 8. Regarding this clonotype: Its antigen is not identified.

Cultured CD4+ T cells had their DNA profiled by the Oncomine TCR Beta short-read assay. After culture, CD4+ T cells served as the source for genomic DNA extraction. TCRdb reprocessed the PCR reads via MiXCR and lists one record per CDR3 protein. Here the sample spans some 7,100 distinct CDR3 sequences, 61% being singletons. Treatment reported: approximately nine-day PBMC culture with coronavirus spike peptide pools or control peptides (ViraFEST assay). Peptide pool stimulation in ViraFEST expanded antigen-specific T cells, whose TCRs were then sequenced. The sample consisted of CD4+ T cells from blood, cultured in vitro. The clonotype originates from a human donor who had recovered from COVID-19. This rearrangement joins TRBV2 to TRBJ2-1; TRBD2 matches at 11 bases. CDR3 coding DNA: TGTGCCAGCAGGCTCGGGCTAGCGGGGGGTTACAATGAGCAGTTCTTC. This codes for CASRLGLAGGYNEQFF.